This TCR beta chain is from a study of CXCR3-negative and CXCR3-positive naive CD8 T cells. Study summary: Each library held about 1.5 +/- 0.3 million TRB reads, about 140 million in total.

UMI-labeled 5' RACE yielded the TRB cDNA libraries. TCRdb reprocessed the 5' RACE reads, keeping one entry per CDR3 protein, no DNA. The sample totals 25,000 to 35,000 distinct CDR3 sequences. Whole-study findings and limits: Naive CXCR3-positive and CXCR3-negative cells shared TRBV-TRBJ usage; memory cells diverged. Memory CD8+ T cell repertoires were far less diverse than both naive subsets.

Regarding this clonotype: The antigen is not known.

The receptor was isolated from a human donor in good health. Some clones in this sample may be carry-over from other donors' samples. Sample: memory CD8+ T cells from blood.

This CDR3 is CAISHPMAGGNTGELFF. The chain employs TRBV4-2 and TRBJ2-2; the D call from TCRdb, TRBD2, cannot be confirmed without DNA. Germline V gives CDR1 LGHNA, CDR2 YNFKEQ. This CDR3 is 17 amino acids long.